This TCR beta chain originates from a study of T cell responses to AZD1222 COVID-19 vaccine. Notes on the study in general: Unmutated regions of variants are reportedly targeted by nearly half of spike-specific TCRs. A rise in Spike-specific TCR breadth and depth followed two AZD1222 doses.

TCRdb's table, derived via immunoSEQ multiplex PCR, lists solely in-frame clones and lacks some. This sample has around 130,000 clones; 90% to 95% occur once, and the top ten carry approximately 3.3%. The CDR3 covers 16 residues. Germline CDR1 and CDR2: SGHDN and FVKESK. V was pared by 1 base and J by 10 bases, with 17 bases between. About this clone: What it recognizes is unknown.

The chain carries TRBV14 and TRBJ1-6, with a weak D call TRBD1 (5 bases). This clonotype was obtained from an adult in good health. Sample: peripheral blood, taken on day 0 of AZD1222 vaccination. DNA of the CDR3: TGTGCCAGCAGCCAAGGGGTCAGGGACGAGCGCTCACCCCTCCACTTT. Its protein product is CASSQGVRDERSPLHF.